This T cell receptor beta chain is from a study of metastatic and nonmetastatic thyroid tumors. Study background: The comparison covered peripheral blood and tumor or nodule tissue in malignant and benign thyroid patients.

Using MiXCR, TCRdb reanalyzed the PCR reads. Here the sample spans about 30,000 clones, 20% to 30% being singletons. Germline CDR1 is SGHRS and CDR2 is YFSETQ. The CDR3 length is 16 residues. Trimming took 3 bases from V and 0 from J; bases not matched to a gene: 3. No patient had received any treatment before thyroid surgery. In this sample, this clone turned up many times. Specimen: blood. The clonotype was recovered from a female donor with papillary thyroid cancer or a benign thyroid nodule (not recorded which). Some clones in this sample may be carry-over from other donors' samples. The chain joins TRBV5-1 to TRBJ2-3, with TRBD2 matching 11 bases. CDR3 DNA: TGCGCCAGCAGCTGGGGGACTAGCGGTAGCACAGATACGCAGTATTTT. Amino acids: CASSWGTSGSTDTQYF.